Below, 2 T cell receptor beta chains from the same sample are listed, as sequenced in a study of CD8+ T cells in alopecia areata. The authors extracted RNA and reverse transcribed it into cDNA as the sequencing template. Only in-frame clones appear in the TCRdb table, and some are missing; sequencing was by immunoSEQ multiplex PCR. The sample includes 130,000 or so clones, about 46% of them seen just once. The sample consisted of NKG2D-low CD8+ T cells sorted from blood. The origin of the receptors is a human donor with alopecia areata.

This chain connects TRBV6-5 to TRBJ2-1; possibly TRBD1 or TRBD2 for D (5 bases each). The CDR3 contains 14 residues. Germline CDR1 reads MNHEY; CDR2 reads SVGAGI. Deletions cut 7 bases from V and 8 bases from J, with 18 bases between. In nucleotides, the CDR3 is TGTGCCAGCATTCCCCGGGACGGGCCTCATGAGCAGTTCTTC. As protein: CASIPRDGPHEQFF.

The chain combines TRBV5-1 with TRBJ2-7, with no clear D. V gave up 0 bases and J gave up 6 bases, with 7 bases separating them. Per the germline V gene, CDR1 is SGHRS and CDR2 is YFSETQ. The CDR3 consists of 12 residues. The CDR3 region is CASSLEWGEQYF. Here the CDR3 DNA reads TGCGCCAGCAGCTTGGAGTGGGGCGAGCAGTACTTC.